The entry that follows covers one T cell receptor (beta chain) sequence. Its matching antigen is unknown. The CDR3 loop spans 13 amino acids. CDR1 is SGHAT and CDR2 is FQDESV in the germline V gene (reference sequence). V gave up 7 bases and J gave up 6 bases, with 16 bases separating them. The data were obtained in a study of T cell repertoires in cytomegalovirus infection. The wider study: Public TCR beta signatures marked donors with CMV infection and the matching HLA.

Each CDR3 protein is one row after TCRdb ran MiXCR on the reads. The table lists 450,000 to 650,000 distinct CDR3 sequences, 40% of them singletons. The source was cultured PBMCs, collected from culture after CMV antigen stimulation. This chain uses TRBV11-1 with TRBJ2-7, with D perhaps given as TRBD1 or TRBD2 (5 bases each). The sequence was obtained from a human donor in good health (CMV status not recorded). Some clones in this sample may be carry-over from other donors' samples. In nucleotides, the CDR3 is TGTGCCAGCACAGCTCCCGGGACGGCCGAGCAGTACTTC. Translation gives CASTAPGTAEQYF. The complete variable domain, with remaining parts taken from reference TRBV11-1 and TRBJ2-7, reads EAEVAQSPRYKITEKSQAVAFWCDPISGHATLYWYRQILGQGPELLVQFQDESVVDDSQLPKDRFSAERLKGVDSTLKIQPAELGDSAMYLCASTAPGTAEQYFGPGTRLTVT.